The 13 T cell receptor beta chains in this list originate from one sample, sequenced in a study of beta chain features in type 1 diabetes. Expressed TCRB transcripts were sequenced after all isolated RNA was converted to cDNA. TCRdb's table, derived via immunoSEQ multiplex PCR, lists solely in-frame clones and lacks some. The sample lists 110,000 to 150,000 clones; 6.9% were seen once. The sample comprised central memory CD4+ T cells from blood. Every receptor here comes from a woman in her twenties or thirties in good health.

V and J are TRBV6-5 and TRBJ1-4; 7 bases are a match to TRBD1. The CDR3 consists of 14 residues. V lost 6 bases, J lost 7 bases, and 8 bases stayed unmatched. Germline V gene data show CDR1 as MNHEY and CDR2 as SVGAGI. The CDR3 reads CASRNTQGGEKLFF. The CDR3, as DNA: TGTGCCAGCAGAAACACTCAGGGGGGTGAAAAACTGTTTTTT.

This clone was recorded a few times. The chain employs TRBV29-1 and TRBJ2-1, with TRBD2 matching 8 bases. This CDR3 spans 15 amino acids. Germline CDR1 SQVTM, CDR2 ANQGSEA. The V gene end was trimmed by 6 bases and the J gene end by 10 bases; junction bases not matched to a gene: 17. The CDR3: CSVRILTSAQGEQFF. DNA for the CDR3: TGCAGCGTAAGGATCTTGACTAGCGCCCAGGGGGAGCAGTTCTTC.

The chain links TRBV7-8 to TRBJ2-7; 10 nucleotides agree with TRBD1. This CDR3 is 14 amino acids long. The germline gives CDR1 SGHVS, CDR2 FQNEAQ. V was clipped by 2 bases and J by 5 bases; unmatched bases: 3. CDR3 sequence reads: CASSLRDRGNEQYF. The DNA for the CDR3 is TGTGCCAGCAGCTTACGGGACAGGGGAAACGAGCAGTACTTC.

This clone has a handful of counts. An end of the junction differs from the germline gene, which may be a read error. The genes are TRBV7-7 and TRBJ2-1; TRBD2 matches at 15 bases. The CDR3 covers 16 residues. Germline CDR1 SSHAT, CDR2 FNYEAQ (reference sequence). CDR3 DNA: TGTGCTAGCAGCACGGGACTAGCGGGAGGCCAGGGTGAGCAGTTCTTC. Protein sequence: CASSTGLAGGQGEQFF.

This sequence joins TRBV27 and TRBJ2-2, with 12 bases lining up with TRBD1. The V and J ends lost 0 bases and 12 bases, in that order; junction bases with no gene match: 11. The CDR3 sequence is 17 residues long. Per the germline V gene, CDR1 is MNHEY and CDR2 is SMNVEV (reference sequence). This CDR3 reads CASSLSGTGGASLKLFF. The CDR3 DNA is TGTGCCAGCAGTTTATCGGGGACAGGGGGCGCGTCGCTGAAGCTGTTTTTT.

V usage is TRBV7-2 and J usage is TRBJ2-1, with 11 bases matching TRBD1. J lost 6 bases, V lost 5 bases, and 6 bases had no gene match. Germline CDR1 reads SGHTA; CDR2 reads FQGNSA. CDR3 length equals 15 residues. The CDR3 nucleotides read TGTGCCAGCAGCGCCCCTGGGACAGGGGGCAATGAGCAGTTCTTC. Translated, it gives CASSAPGTGGNEQFF.

This clone showed up just a few times. The chain combines TRBV19 with TRBJ2-7; 9 nucleotides match TRBD1. The CDR3 extends over 15 amino acids. The germline V gene encodes CDR1 LNHDA and CDR2 SQIVND (reference sequence). After removal of 5 bases from V and 1 base from J, the junction contained 6 bases not matched to a gene. The CDR3 sequence: CASSPRGQGSYEQYF. The CDR3 DNA reads as TGTGCCAGTAGTCCGCGGGGACAGGGTTCCTACGAGCAGTACTTC.

CDR3 in amino acids: CASSFSPGEDEQYF. In DNA form, the CDR3 reads TGTGCCAGCAGCTTTAGTCCGGGGGAGGACGAGCAGTACTTC. The rearrangement links TRBV11-3 to TRBJ2-7, with D tentatively TRBD2 (6 bases). The CDR3 extends over 14 amino acids. Germline loops: CDR1 SGHNT, CDR2 YENEEA. The V gene lost 3 bases and the J gene lost 5 bases, with 14 bases spanning the gap.

This clone has a handful of counts. This rearrangement joins TRBV10-3 to TRBJ2-2, with TRBD2 matching 8 bases. The CDR3 has 14 amino acids. The trim removed 4 bases at V and 4 bases at J, leaving 2 bases unmatched. Germline V gives CDR1 ENHRY, CDR2 SYGVKD. The CDR3 DNA reads TGTGCCATCAGTGTAGCGGGACTCACCGGGGAGCTGTTTTTT. As protein: CAISVAGLTGELFF.

This clone has a count of ten or more. The chain recombines TRBV7-2 with TRBJ2-1; 10 positions agree with TRBD2. V dropped 5 bases and J dropped 7; count of bases not matched to a gene: 5. Germline assignment: CDR1 SGHTA and CDR2 FQGNSA. The CDR3 is made up of 14 amino acids. The CDR3 is CASSVTGLANEQFF. The CDR3 region has the DNA TGTGCCAGCAGCGTAACGGGACTAGCGAATGAGCAGTTCTTC. The variable domain in full, with the rest retrieved from reference TRBV7-2 and TRBJ2-1, is GAGVSQSPSNKVTEKGKDVELRCDPISGHTALYWYRQSLGQGLEFLIYFQGNSAPDKSGLPSDRFSAERTGGSVSTLTIQRTQQEDSAVYLCASSVTGLANEQFFGPGTRLTVL.

This clone was recorded a few times. V is TRBV19 and J is TRBJ2-6; 9 bases are a match to TRBD1. V lost 7 bases to trimming and J lost 0 bases; unmatched junction nucleotides: 7. The CDR3 runs 17 residues. The germline V gene has CDR1 LNHDA and CDR2 SQIVND (reference sequence). DNA of the CDR3: TGTGCCAGTAAAGGACAGGGGTTCAACTCTGGGGCCAACGTCCTGACTTTC. Its translation is CASKGQGFNSGANVLTF. Full variable domain (rest looked up from reference TRBV19 and TRBJ2-6): DGGITQSPKYLFRKEGQNVTLSCEQNLNHDAMYWYRQDPGQGLRLIYYSQIVNDFQKGDIAEGYSVSREKKESFPLTVTSAQKNPTAFYLCASKGQGFNSGANVLTFGAGSRLTVL.

This clone was counted between two and nine times. The chain recombines TRBV6-1 with TRBJ2-3, with TRBD1 identical over 7 bases. The V segment lost 8 bases and the J segment 2 bases; nucleotides outside the gene matches: 4. This CDR3 comprises 13 residues. In germline, CDR1 is MNHNS, CDR2 SASEGT. The chain's CDR3 is CASGQADTDTQYF. The CDR3 DNA reads TGTGCCAGCGGACAGGCTGACACAGATACGCAGTATTTT.

The chain recombines TRBV18 with TRBJ2-5; 9 nucleotides agree with TRBD2. CDR1 is KGHSH, CDR2 LQKENI, per germline. V shed 6 bases and J 4 bases; nucleotides not matched to a gene: 9. The CDR3 is made up of 15 amino acids. The CDR3 sequence: CASSDGREGRETQYF. Written as DNA, the CDR3 is TGTGCCAGCTCTGACGGGCGGGAGGGCCGAGAGACCCAGTACTTC. The variable domain in full, with the rest retrieved from reference TRBV18 and TRBJ2-5, is NAGVMQNPRHLVRRRGQEARLRCSPMKGHSHVYWYRQLPEEGLKFMVYLQKENIIDESGMPKERFSAEFPKEGPSILRIQQVVRGDSAAYFCASSDGREGRETQYFGPGTRLLVL.